This TCR beta chain was captured in a study of blood T cell repertoires in COVID-19. About the study: The cDNA or gDNA used as material had been derived from T cells, B-cell-depleted T cells, or PBMCs.

V gave up 8 bases and J gave up 3 bases, with 10 bases separating them. The CDR3 runs 12 residues. The V gene's germline CDR1 is LGHDT and CDR2 YNNKEL (reference sequence). In the authors' workflow: Reference gene primer amplification yielded estimated nucleated cell counts. Clones were sequenced by immunoSEQ multiplex PCR, and TCRdb holds only the in-frame ones, with some missing. The DNA was the basis for D and trimming; V, J and clone size are from that table. Among about 90,000 clones listed, roughly 70% were seen once. Sequencing was done on a sample of peripheral blood. This TCR was sampled from a woman aged 80 or older with acute or convalescent COVID-19. The V gene is TRBV3-1 (or the pseudogene TRBV3-2), the J gene TRBJ1-2; no firm D call. The CDR3 sequence: CASGKGDYGYTF. For the CDR3, the DNA is TGTGCCAGCGGAAAGGGAGACTATGGCTACACCTTC.